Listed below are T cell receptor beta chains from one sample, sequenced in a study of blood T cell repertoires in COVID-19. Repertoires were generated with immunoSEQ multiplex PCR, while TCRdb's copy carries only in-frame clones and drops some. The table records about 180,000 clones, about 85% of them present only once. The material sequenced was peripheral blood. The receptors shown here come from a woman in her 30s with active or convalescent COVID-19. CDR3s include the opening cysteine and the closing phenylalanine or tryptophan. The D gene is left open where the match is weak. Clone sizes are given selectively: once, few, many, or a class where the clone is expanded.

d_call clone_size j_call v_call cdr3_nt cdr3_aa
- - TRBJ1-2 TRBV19 TGTGCCAGTATACTTAGAGGTCAAGGTGGCTACACCTTC CASILRGQGGYTF
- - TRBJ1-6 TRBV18 TGTGCCAGCAGCGGAGAGGAGCGACAGGCTGATAATTCACCCCTCCACTTT CASSGEERQADNSPLHF
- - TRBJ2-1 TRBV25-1 TGTGCCAGCAGTGAATCCCCAGGGGAGCCCTACAATGAGCAGTTCTTC CASSESPGEPYNEQFF
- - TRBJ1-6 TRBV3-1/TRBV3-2 TGTGCCAGCAGCCAAACCCGGGTTTCACCCCTCCACTTT CASSQTRVSPLHF
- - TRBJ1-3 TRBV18 TGTGCCAGCTCACCACGGAGGGGAAACAGGAACTCTGGAAACACCATATATTTT CASSPRRGNRNSGNTIYF
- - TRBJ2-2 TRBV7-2 TGTGCCAGCAGCTTAGTGGGACCCGGGACACCGAACACCGGGGAGCTGTTTTTT CASSLVGPGTPNTGELFF
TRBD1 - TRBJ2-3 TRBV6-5 TGTGCCAGCACTTTGACAGGGGGAAGCACAGATACGCAGTATTTT CASTLTGGSTDTQYF
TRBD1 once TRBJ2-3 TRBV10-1 TGCGCCAGCAGTGAGAGGACAGGGTCCGGTGCAGATACGCAGTATTTT CASSERTGSGADTQYF
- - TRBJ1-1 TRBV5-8 TGTGCCAGCAGCTTGGTGCCAGTGAACACTGAAGCTTTCTTT CASSLVPVNTEAFF
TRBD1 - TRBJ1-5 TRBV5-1 TGCGCCAGCAGCTTTTGGGACAGGGGTAATCAGCCCCAGCATTTT CASSFWDRGNQPQHF
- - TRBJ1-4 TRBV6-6 TGTGCCAGCAGTCGAAACAGGGCTCCCGCAACTAATGAAAAACTGTTTTTT CASSRNRAPATNEKLFF
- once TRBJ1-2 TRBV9 TGTGCCAGCAGCGGCTTTCAGGGGCCACGAACGTCTGGCTACACCTTC CASSGFQGPRTSGYTF
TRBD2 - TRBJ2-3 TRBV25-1 TGTGCCAGCAGCCCCACTGCCGGGACTAGGCTGGCCACAGATACGCAGTATTTT CASSPTAGTRLATDTQYF
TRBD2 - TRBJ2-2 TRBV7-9 TGTGCCAGCAGCCCCGGGACTAGCGGGAGGGCCTCAGGCACCGGGGAGCTGTTTTTT CASSPGTSGRASGTGELFF
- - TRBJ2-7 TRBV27 TGTGCCAGCAGTTTTAGTGGAGAGATAACGTACGAGCAGTACTTC CASSFSGEITYEQYF
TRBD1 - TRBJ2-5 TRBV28 TGTGCCAGCAGTTTTCCGGACAGGGAAGAGACCCAGTACTTC CASSFPDREETQYF
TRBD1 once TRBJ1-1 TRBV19 TGTGCCAGTAGTATAGACTCGACAGGGCGCACTGAAGCTTTCTTT CASSIDSTGRTEAFF
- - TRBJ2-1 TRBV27 TGTGCCAGCAGTCAAGATTTCGGTGAGCAGTTCTTC CASSQDFGEQFF
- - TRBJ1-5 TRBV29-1 TGCAGCGTTGTGGCGGAGAATCAGCCCCAGCATTTT CSVVAENQPQHF
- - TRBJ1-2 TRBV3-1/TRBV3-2 TGTGCCAGCAGCCAAGGGACAACAGATGGCTACACCTTC CASSQGTTDGYTF
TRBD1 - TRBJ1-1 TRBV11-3 TGTGCCAGCAACATGAGACAGGGTGGAGACACTGAAGCTTTCTTT CASNMRQGGDTEAFF
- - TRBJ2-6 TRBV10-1 TGCGCCAGCAGTGAGTCCCCGGGATCTGGGGCCAACGTCCTGACTTTC CASSESPGSGANVLTF
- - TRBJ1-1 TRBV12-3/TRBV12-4 TGTGCCAGCAGTTTGGCCGGAGTGGGGAGAGCTTTCTTT CASSLAGVGRAFF
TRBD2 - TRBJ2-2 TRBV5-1 TGCGCCAGCAGCTTGACTAGCGGGGGGGAGCTGTTTTTT CASSLTSGGELFF
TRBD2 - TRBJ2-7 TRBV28 TGTGCCAGCAGTTTAGGGACTAGCGGCTACGAGCAGTACTTC CASSLGTSGYEQYF
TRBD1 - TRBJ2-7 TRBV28 TGTGCAAGTTACCAGGGGGCCGGGTACGAGCAGTACTTC CASYQGAGYEQYF
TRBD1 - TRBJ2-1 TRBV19 TGTGCCAGTAGCACTCGGGGACAGGGGGAAAATGAGCAGTTCTTC CASSTRGQGENEQFF
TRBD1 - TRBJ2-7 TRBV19 TGTGCCAATGAAACAGGGGACTACGAGCAGTACTTC CANETGDYEQYF
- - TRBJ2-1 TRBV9 TGTGCCAGCAGCGCCTCAGGGTCTAACTACAATGAGCAGTTCTTC CASSASGSNYNEQFF
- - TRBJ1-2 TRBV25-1 TGTGCCAGCAGTGATCTCGGACGGACATATGGCTACACCTTC CASSDLGRTYGYTF
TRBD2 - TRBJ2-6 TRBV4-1 TGCGCCAGCAGCCAAGATGGGAGGGCTGGGGCCAACGTCCTGACTTTC CASSQDGRAGANVLTF